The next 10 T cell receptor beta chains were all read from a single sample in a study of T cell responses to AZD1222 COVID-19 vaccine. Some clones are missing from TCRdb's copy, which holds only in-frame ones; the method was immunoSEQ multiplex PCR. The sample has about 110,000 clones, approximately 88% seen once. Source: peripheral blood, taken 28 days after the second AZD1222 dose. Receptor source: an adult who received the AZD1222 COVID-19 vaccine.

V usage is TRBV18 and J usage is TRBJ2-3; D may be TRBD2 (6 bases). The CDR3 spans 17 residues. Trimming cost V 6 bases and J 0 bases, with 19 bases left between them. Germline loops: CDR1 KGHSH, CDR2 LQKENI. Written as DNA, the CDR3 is TGTGCCAGCTCCCTGGGGAATCTAGCGAGAAGCACAGATACGCAGTATTTT. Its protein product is CASSLGNLARSTDTQYF.

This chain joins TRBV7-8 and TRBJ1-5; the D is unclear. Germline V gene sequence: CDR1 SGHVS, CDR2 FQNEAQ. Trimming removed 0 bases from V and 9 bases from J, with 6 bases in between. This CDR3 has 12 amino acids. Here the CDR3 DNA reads TGTGCCAGCAGCTTAGCACTCGGGCCCCAGCATTTT. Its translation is CASSLALGPQHF.

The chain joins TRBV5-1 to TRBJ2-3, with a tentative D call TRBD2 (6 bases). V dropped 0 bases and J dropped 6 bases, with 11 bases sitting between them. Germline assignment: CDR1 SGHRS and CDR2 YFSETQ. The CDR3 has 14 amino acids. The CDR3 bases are TGCGCCAGCAGCTTGGGCGGGAACTCGGATACGCAGTATTTT. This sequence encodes CASSLGGNSDTQYF. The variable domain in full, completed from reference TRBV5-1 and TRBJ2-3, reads KAGVTQTPRYLIKTRGQQVTLSCSPISGHRSVSWYQQTPGQGLQFLFEYFSETQRNKGNFPGRFSGRQFSNSRSEMNVSTLELGDSALYLCASSLGGNSDTQYFGPGTRLTVL.

The CDR3 nucleotides are TGTGCCAGCAGTCCCGGGTCAACCTACGAGCAGTACTTC. Translation: CASSPGSTYEQYF. J is TRBJ2-7 and V is TRBV28; D gene ambiguous. Germline CDR1 is MDHEN and CDR2 is SYDVKM. Trimming cost V 5 bases and J 2 bases, with 10 bases left between them. There are 13 residues in the CDR3.

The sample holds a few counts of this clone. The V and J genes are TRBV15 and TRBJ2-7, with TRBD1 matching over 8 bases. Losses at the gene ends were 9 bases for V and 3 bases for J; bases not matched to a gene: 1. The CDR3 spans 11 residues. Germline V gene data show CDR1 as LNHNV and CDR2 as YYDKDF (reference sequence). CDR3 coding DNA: TGTGCCACGGGGACAGGCTACGAGCAGTACTTC. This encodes CATGTGYEQYF.

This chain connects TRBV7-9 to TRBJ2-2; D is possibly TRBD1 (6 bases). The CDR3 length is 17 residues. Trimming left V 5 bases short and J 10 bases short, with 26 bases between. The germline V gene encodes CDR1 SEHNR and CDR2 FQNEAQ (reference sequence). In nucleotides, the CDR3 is TGTGCCAGCAGCCACCCGCGCAGGGGTAACTCCCCCCTGGAGCTGTTTTTT. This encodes CASSHPRRGNSPLELFF.

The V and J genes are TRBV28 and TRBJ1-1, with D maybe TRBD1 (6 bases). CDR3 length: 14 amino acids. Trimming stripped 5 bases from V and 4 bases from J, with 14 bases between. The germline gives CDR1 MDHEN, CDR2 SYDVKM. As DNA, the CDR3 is TGTGCCAGCAGTCTGGCAGGGGAACCCACTGAAGCTTTCTTT. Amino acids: CASSLAGEPTEAFF.

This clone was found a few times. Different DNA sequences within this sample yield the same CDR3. The CDR3, as DNA: TGTGCCAGCAGTTATTCCTACCAAGAGACCCAGTACTTC. It translates to CASSYSYQETQYF. The V and J genes are TRBV6-2 or TRBV6-3 and TRBJ2-5; D not certain. The CDR3 totals 13 residues. Trimming removed 3 bases at V and 0 bases at J, with 5 bases between. Germline CDR1 is MNHEY and CDR2 is SVGEGT.

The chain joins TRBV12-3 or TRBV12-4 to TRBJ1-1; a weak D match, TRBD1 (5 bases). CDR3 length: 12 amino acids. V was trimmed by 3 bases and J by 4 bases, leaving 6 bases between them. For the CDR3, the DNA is TGTGCCAGCAGTTTTAGGGGCACTGAAGCTTTCTTT. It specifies CASSFRGTEAFF.

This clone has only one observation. CDR3 sequence: CASSPKTGLNTEAFF. CDR3 sequence (DNA): TGTGCCAGCAGTCCAAAGACAGGGCTGAACACTGAAGCTTTCTTT. The chain carries TRBV27 and TRBJ1-1; 7 nucleotides match TRBD1. The CDR3 sequence is 15 residues long. The ends lost 5 bases at V and 0 bases at J; junction bases unmatched: 6. Germline loops: CDR1 MNHEY, CDR2 SMNVEV (reference sequence).